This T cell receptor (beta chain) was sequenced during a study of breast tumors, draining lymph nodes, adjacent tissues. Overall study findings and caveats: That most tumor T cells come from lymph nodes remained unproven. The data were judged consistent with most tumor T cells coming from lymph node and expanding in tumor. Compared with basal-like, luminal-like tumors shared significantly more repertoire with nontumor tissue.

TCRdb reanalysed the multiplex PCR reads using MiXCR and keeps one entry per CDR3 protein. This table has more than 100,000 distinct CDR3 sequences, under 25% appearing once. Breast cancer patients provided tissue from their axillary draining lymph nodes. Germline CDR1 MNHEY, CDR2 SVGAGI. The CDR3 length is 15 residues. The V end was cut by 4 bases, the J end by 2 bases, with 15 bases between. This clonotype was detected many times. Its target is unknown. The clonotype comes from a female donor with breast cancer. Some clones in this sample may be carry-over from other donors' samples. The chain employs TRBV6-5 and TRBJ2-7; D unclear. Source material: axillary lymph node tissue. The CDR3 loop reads CASSSPGQVAYEQYF. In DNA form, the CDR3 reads TGTGCCAGCAGTTCTCCCGGGCAGGTCGCCTACGAGCAGTACTTC.